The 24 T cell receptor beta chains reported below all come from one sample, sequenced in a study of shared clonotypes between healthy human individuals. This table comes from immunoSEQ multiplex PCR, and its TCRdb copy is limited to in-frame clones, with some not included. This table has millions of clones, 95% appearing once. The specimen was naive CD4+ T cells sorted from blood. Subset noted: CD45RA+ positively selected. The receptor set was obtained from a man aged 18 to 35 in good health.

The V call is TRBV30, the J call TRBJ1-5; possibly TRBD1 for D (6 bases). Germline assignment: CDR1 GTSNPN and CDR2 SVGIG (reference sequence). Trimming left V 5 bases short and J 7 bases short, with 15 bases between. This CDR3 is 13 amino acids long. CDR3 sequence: CAWSQGQDQPQHF. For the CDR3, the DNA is TGTGCCTGGTCACAGGGTCAGGACCAGCCCCAGCATTTT.

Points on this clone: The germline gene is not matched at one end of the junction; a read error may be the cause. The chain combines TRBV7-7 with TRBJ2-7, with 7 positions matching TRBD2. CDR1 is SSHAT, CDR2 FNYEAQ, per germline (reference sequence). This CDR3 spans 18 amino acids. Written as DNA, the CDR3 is TGTGCTAGCAGCTTAGTCCCACGGACTAGGGCGGGAACCTACGAGCAGTACTTC. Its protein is CASSLVPRTRAGTYEQYF.

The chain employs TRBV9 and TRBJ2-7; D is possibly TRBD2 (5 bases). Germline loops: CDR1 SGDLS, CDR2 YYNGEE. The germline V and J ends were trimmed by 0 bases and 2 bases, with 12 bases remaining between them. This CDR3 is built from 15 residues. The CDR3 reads CASSVAGGRPYEQYF. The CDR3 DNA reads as TGTGCCAGCAGCGTAGCTGGAGGCCGACCCTACGAGCAGTACTTC.

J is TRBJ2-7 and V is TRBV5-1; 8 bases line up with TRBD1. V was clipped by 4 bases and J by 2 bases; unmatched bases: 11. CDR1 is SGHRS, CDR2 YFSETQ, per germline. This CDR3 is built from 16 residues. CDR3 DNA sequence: TGCGCCAGCAGCGAATCGACAGGGGTGGTGGCCTACGAGCAGTACTTC. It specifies CASSESTGVVAYEQYF.

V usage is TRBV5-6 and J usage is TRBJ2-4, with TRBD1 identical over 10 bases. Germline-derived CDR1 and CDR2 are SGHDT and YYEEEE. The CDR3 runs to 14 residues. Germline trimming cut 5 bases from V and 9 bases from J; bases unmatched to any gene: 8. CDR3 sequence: CASSGDRGLSIQYF. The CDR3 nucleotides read TGTGCCAGCAGTGGTGACAGGGGGCTTAGCATTCAGTACTTC.

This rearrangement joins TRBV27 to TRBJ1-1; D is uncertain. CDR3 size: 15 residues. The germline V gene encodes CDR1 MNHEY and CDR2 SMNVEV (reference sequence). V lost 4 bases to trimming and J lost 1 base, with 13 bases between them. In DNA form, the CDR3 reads TGTGCCAGCAGTTCACAGTCACAGAGGAACACTGAAGCTTTCTTT. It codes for CASSSQSQRNTEAFF.

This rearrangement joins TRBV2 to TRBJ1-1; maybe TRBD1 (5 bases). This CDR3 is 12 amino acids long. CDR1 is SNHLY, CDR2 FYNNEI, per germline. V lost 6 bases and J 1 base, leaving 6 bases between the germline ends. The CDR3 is CASSRENTEAFF. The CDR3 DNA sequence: TGTGCCAGCAGCAGGGAGAACACTGAAGCTTTCTTT.

CDR3 protein: CASRSSGGEQFF. DNA for the CDR3: TGTGCCAGCAGGTCTAGCGGAGGGGAGCAGTTCTTC. This chain links TRBV6-5 with TRBJ2-1, with 7 nucleotides matching TRBD2. CDR1 and CDR2 from the germline V gene are MNHEY and SVGAGI. The CDR3 has 12 residues. The J segment lost 10 bases and the V segment lost 6 bases, leaving 6 bases of the junction unmatched.

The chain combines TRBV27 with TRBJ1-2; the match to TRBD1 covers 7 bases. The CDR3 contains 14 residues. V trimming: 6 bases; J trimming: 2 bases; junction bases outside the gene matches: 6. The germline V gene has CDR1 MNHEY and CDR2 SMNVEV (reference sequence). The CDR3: CASRSVTGNYGYTF. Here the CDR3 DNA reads TGTGCCAGCAGATCAGTGACAGGGAACTATGGCTACACCTTC.

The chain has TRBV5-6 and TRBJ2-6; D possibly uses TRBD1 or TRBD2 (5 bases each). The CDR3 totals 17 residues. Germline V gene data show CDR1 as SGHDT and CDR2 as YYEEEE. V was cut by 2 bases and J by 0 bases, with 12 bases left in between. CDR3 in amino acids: CASSFTGLNSGANVLTF. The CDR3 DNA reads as TGTGCCAGCAGCTTTACGGGGCTCAACTCTGGGGCCAACGTCCTGACTTTC.

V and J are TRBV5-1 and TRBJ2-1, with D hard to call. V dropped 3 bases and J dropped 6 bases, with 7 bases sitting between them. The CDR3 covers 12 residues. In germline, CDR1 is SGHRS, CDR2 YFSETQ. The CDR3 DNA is TGCGCCAGCAGCTCCAACCTCAATGAGCAGTTCTTC. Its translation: CASSSNLNEQFF.

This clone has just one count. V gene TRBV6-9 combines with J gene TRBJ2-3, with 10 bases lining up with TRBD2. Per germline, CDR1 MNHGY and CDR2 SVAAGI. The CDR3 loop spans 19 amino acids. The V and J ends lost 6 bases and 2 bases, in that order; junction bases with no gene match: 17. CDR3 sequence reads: CASSGRAGGDRASTDTQYF. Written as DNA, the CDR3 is TGTGCCAGCAGCGGAAGAGCGGGGGGGGACCGAGCCTCCACAGATACGCAGTATTTT.

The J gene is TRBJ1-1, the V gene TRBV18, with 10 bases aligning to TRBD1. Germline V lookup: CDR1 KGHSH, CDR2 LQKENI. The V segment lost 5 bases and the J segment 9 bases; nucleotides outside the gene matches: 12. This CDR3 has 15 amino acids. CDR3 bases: TGTGCCAGCTCAACAGGGACAGGGGCTCTCGGGAAAGCTTTCTTT. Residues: CASSTGTGALGKAFF.

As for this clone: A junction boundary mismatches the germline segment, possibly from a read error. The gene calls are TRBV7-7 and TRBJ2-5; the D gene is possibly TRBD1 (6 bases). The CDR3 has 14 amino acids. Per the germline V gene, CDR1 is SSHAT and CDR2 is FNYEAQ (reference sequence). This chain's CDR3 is CASSPDRISETQYF. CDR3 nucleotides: TGTGCTAGCAGCCCGGACAGAATATCAGAGACCCAGTACTTC.

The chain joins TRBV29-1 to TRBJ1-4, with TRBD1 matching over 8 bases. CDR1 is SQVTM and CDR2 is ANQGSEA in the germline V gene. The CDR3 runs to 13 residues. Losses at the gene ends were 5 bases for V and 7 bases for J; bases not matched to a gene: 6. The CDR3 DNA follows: TGCAGCGTTCGCAGGGGGCTGGGTGAAAAACTGTTTTTT. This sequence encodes CSVRRGLGEKLFF.

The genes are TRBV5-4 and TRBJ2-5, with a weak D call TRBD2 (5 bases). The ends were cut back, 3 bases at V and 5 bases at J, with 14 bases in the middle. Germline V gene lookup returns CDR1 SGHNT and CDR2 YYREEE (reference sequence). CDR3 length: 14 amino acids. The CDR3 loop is CASSSGLVMETQYF. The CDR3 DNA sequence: TGTGCCAGCAGCTCAGGACTTGTAATGGAGACCCAGTACTTC. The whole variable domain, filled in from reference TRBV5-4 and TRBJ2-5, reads ETGVTQSPTHLIKTRGQQVTLRCSSQSGHNTVSWYQQALGQGPQFIFQYYREEENGRGNFPPRFSGLQFPNYSSELNVNALELDDSALYLCASSSGLVMETQYFGPGTRLLVL.

CDR3 bases: TGTGCCAGCAGCTTCAGCAGGGTAGCGGAGACCCAGTACTTC. Translating it yields CASSFSRVAETQYF. The chain couples TRBV7-2 to TRBJ2-5; D is possibly TRBD1 or TRBD2 (5 bases each). Germline V gives CDR1 SGHTA, CDR2 FQGNSA. V lost 3 bases and J 5 bases, leaving 13 bases between the germline ends. This CDR3 is 14 amino acids long.

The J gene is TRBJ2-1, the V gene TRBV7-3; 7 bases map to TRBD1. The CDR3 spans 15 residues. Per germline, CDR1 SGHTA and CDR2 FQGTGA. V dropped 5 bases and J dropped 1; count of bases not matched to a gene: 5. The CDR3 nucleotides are TGTGCCAGCAGCAAAACAGGGGATTCCTACAATGAGCAGTTCTTC. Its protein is CASSKTGDSYNEQFF.

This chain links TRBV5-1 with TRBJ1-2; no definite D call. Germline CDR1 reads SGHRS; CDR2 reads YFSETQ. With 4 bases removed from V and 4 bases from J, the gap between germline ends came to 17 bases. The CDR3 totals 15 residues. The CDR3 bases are TGCGCCAGCAGCCATGAGGAGGGAGGTGGCTATGGCTACACCTTC. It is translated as CASSHEEGGGYGYTF.

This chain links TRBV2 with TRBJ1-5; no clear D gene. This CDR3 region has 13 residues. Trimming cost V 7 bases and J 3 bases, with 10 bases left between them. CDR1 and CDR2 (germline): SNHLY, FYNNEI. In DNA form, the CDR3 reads TGTGCCAGCATTTCGGACCTCAATCAGCCCCAGCATTTT. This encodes CASISDLNQPQHF.

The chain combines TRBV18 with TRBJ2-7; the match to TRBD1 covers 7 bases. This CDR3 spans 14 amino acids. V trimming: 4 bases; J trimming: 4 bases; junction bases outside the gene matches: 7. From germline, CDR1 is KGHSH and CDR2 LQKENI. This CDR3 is CASSRGGNLYEQYF. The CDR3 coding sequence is TGTGCCAGCTCACGAGGGGGCAATTTATACGAGCAGTACTTC.

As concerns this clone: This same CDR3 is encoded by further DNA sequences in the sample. CDR3 DNA sequence: TGTGCCAGCAAAGCTAGCGGGGGGTTGACAGATACGCAGTATTTT. Translation: CASKASGGLTDTQYF. This sequence joins TRBV6-4 and TRBJ2-3; 11 nucleotides line up with TRBD2. The CDR3 has 15 residues. Losses at the gene ends were 7 bases for V and 3 bases for J; bases not matched to a gene: 6. Per germline, CDR1 MRHNA and CDR2 SNTAGT.

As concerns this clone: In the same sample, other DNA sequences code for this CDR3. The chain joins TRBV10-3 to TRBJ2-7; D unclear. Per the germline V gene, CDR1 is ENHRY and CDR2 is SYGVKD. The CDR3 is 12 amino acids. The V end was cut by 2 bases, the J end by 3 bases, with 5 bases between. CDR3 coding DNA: TGTGCCATCAGTGAGGGCATCTACGAGCAGTACTTC. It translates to CAISEGIYEQYF.

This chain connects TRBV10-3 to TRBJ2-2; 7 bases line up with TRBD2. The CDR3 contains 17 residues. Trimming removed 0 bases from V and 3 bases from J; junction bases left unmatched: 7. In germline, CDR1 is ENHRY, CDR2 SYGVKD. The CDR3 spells CAISESSWGRDTGELFF. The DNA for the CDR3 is TGTGCCATCAGTGAGTCGAGTTGGGGGAGGGACACCGGGGAGCTGTTTTTT.